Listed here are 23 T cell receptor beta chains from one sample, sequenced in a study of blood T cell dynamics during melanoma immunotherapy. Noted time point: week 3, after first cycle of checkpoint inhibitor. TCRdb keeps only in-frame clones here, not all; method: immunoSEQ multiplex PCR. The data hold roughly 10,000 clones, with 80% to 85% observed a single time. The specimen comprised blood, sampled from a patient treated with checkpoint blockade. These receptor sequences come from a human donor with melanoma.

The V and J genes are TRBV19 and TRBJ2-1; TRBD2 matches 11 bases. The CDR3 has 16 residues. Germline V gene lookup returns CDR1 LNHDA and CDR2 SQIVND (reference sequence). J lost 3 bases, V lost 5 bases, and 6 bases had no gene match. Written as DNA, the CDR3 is TGTGCCAGTAGTCCGACCGGGACTAGCGGCTACAATGAGCAGTTCTTC. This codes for CASSPTGTSGYNEQFF.

The CDR3 loop reads CASSGSMYQPQHF. CDR3 bases: TGTGCCAGCAGCGGCAGTATGTATCAGCCCCAGCATTTT. This chain connects TRBV7-2 to TRBJ1-5; D gene unclear. The V gene's germline CDR1 is SGHTA and CDR2 FQGNSA. The CDR3 runs to 13 residues. With 5 bases removed from V and 5 bases from J, the gap between germline ends came to 10 bases.

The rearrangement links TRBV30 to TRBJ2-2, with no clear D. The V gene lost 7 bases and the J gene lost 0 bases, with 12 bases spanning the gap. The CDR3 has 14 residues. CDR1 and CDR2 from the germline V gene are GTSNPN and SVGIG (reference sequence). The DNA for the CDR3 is TGTGCCTCAGAGCAACACGCGAACACCGGGGAGCTGTTTTTT. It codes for CASEQHANTGELFF.

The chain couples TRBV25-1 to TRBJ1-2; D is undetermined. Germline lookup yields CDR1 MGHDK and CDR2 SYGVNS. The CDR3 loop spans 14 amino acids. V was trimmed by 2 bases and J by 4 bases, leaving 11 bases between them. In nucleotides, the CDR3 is TGTGCCAGCAGTGAACGAGGTGCAGGCTATGGCTACACCTTC. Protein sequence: CASSERGAGYGYTF.

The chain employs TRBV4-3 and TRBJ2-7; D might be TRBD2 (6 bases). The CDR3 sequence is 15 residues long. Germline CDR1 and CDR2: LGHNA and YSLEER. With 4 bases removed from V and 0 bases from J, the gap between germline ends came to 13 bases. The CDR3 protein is CASSRHPGDSYEQYF. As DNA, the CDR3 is TGCGCCAGCAGCCGGCACCCGGGGGACTCCTACGAGCAGTACTTC.

In nucleotides, the CDR3 is TGTGCCAGCAGCGCCCCAGCTAGCGGGGGGACCCGATCGAACACCGGGGAGCTGTTTTTT. Translated: CASSAPASGGTRSNTGELFF. The chain has TRBV9 and TRBJ2-2; 11 bases agree with TRBD2. Looked up from germline, CDR1 is SGDLS and CDR2 is YYNGEE. The CDR3 runs to 20 residues. With V trimmed by 3 bases and J by 0 bases, 13 bases remained unmatched.

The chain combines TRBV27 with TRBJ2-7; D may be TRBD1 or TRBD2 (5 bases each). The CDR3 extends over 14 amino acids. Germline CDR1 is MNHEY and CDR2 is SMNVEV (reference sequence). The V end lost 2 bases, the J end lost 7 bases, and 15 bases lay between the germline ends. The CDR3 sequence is CASSLNRGTGEQYF. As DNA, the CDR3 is TGTGCCAGCAGTTTAAATCGGGGCACCGGTGAGCAGTACTTC.

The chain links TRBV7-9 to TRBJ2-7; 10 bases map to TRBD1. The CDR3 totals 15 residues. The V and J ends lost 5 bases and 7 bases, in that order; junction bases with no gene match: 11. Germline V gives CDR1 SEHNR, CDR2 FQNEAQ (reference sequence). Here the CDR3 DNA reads TGTGCCAGCAGCCCTGACGGGACAGGGGCGAGGGAGCAGTACTTC. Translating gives CASSPDGTGAREQYF.

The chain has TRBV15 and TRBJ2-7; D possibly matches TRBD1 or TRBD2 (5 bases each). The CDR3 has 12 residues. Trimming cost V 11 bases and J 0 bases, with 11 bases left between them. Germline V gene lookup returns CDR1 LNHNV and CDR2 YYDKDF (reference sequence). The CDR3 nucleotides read TGTGCCCGTAATGGGGGCTCCTACGAGCAGTACTTC. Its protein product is CARNGGSYEQYF.

CDR3 protein: CASSPTGRGEKLFF. The CDR3 bases are TGTGCCAGCAGCCCGACAGGGCGAGGCGAAAAACTGTTTTTT. This chain links TRBV28 with TRBJ1-4; the match to TRBD1 covers 7 bases. The CDR3 sequence is 14 residues long. Trimming cost V 6 bases and J 8 bases; bases outside gene matches: 9. Germline CDR1 MDHEN, CDR2 SYDVKM.

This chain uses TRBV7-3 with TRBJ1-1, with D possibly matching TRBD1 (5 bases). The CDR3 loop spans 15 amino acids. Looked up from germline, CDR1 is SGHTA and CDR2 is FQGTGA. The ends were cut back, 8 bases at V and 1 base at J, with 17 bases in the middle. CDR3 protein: CASGLRVGENTEAFF. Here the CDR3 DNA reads TGTGCCAGCGGACTGAGAGTGGGGGAGAACACTGAAGCTTTCTTT.

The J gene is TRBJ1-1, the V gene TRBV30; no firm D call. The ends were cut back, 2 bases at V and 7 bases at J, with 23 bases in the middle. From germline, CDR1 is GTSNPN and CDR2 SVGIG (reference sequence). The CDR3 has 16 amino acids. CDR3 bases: TGTGCCTGGAGTATAAGGTTGGACCTATCATCGGGTGAAGCTTTCTTT. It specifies CAWSIRLDLSSGEAFF. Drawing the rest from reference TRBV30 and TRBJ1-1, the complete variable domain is SQTIHQWPATLVQPVGSPLSLECTVEGTSNPNLYWYRQAAGRGLQLLFYSVGIGQISSEVPQNLSASRPQDRQFILSSKKLLLSDSGFYLCAWSIRLDLSSGEAFFGQGTRLTVV.

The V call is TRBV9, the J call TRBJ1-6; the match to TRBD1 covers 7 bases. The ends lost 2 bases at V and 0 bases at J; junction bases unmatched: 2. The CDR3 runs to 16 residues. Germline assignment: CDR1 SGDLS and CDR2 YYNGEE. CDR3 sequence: CASSVRDSSYNSPLHF. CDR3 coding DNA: TGTGCCAGCAGCGTCCGGGACAGCTCCTATAATTCACCCCTCCACTTT.

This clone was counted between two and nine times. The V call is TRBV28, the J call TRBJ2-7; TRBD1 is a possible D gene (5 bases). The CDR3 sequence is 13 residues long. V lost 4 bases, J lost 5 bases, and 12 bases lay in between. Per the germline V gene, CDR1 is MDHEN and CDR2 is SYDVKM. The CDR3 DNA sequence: TGTGCCAGCAGTTACTCAGGGTCCGACGAGCAGTACTTC. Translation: CASSYSGSDEQYF.

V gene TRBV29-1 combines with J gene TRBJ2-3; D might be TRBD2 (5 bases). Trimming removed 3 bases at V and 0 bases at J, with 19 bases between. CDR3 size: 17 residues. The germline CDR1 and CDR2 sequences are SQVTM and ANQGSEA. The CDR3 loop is CSVDDYERALSTDTQYF. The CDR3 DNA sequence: TGCAGCGTTGATGACTACGAGAGGGCACTCAGCACAGATACGCAGTATTTT.

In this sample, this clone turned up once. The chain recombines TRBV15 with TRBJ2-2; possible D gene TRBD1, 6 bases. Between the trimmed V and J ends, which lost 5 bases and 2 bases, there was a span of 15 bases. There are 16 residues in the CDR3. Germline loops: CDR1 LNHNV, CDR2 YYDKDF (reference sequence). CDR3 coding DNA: TGTGCCACCAGCCCGCAAACAGGGTCTAACACCGGGGAGCTGTTTTTT. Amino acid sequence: CATSPQTGSNTGELFF.

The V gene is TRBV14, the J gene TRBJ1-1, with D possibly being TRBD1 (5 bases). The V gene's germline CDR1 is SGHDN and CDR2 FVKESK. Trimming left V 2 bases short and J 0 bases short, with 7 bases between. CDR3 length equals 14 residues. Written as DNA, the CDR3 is TGTGCCAGCAGCCAACCAGGGATGAACACTGAAGCTTTCTTT. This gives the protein CASSQPGMNTEAFF. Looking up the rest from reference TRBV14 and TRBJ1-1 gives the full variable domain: EAGVTQFPSHSVIEKGQTVTLRCDPISGHDNLYWYRRVMGKEIKFLLHFVKESKQDESGMPNNRFLAERTGGTYSTLKVQPAELEDSGVYFCASSQPGMNTEAFFGQGTRLTVV.

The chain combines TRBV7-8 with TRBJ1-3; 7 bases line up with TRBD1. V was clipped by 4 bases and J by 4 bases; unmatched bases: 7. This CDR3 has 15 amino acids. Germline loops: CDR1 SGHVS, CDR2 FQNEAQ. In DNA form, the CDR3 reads TGTGCCAGCAGCTCGGACAGGTCAAAGGGAAACACCATATATTTT. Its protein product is CASSSDRSKGNTIYF.

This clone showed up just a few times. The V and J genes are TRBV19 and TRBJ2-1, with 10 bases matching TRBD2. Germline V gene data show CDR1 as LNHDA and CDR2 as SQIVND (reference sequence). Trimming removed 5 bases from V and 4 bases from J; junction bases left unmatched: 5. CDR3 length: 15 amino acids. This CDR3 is CASSESSGGYNEQFF. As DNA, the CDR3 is TGTGCCAGTAGTGAATCTAGCGGGGGATACAATGAGCAGTTCTTC.

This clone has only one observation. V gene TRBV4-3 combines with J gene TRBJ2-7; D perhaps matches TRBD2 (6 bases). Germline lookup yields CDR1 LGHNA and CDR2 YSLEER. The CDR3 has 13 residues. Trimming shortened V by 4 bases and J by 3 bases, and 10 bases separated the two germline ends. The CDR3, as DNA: TGCGCCAGCAGCCCACTGCGGGGCTACGAGCAGTACTTC. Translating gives CASSPLRGYEQYF.

The CDR3 reads CASSLGLGFPNQPQHF. CDR3 sequence (DNA): TGTGCCAGCAGTTTGGGTTTAGGGTTTCCCAATCAGCCCCAGCATTTT. The chain combines TRBV28 with TRBJ1-5; the D is unclear. V lost 3 bases and J 3 bases, leaving 15 bases between the germline ends. CDR3 size: 16 residues. Germline V gene data show CDR1 as MDHEN and CDR2 as SYDVKM. The entire variable domain, with the rest obtained from reference TRBV28 and TRBJ1-5, is as follows: DVKVTQSSRYLVKRTGEKVFLECVQDMDHENMFWYRQDPGLGLRLIYFSYDVKMKEKGDIPEGYSVSREKKERFSLILESASTNQTSMYLCASSLGLGFPNQPQHFGDGTRLSIL.

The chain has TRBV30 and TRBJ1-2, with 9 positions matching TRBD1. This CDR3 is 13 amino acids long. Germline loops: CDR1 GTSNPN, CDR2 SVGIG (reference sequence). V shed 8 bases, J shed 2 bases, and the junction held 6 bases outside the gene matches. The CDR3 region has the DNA TGTGCCGGATCGGGACAGGGAAACTATGGCTACACCTTC. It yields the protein CAGSGQGNYGYTF.

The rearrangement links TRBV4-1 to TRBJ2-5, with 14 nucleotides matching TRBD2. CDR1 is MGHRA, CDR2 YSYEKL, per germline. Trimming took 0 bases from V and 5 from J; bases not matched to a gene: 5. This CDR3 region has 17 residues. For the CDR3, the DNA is TGCGCCAGCAGCCAAGAAAGACTAGCGGGGGGGCGGGAGACCCAGTACTTC. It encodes CASSQERLAGGRETQYF.